This T cell receptor (beta chain) was identified in a study of T-cell memory formation after mild COVID-19. Points from the study as a whole: Some responding clones appeared in pre-infection memory, suggesting cross-reactive memory joined.

Of note for this clonotype: The antigen remains undetermined.

From the 5' RACE reads, TCRdb called clonotypes with MiXCR, one entry per CDR3 protein. The sample comprises under 300,000 distinct CDR3 sequences, 9.4% of which are singletons, and 22% rests with the top ten. The receptor was derived from a man younger than 35 who had mild COVID-19 (a few samples of this study predate the infection). Cell type and time point are not known. The specimen was PBMCs or a T cell subset sorted from them (not recorded which).

This CDR3 reads CASSQDPQGGIQYF. As DNA, the CDR3 is TGCGCCAGCAGCCAAGATCCCCAAGGAGGCATTCAGTACTTC. The chain employs TRBV4-3 and TRBJ2-4; a possible D gene is TRBD2 (5 bases). Germline CDR1 reads LGHNA; CDR2 reads YSLEER. V was clipped by 0 bases and J by 9 bases, with 12 bases between them. This CDR3 spans 14 amino acids.